This entry lists 16 T cell receptor beta chains sequenced from one sample in a study of blood T cell repertoires in COVID-19. Assay used: immunoSEQ multiplex PCR; TCRdb lists only in-frame clones, some missing. The sample carries 200,000 to 250,000 clones, roughly 81% recorded once. Specimen: peripheral blood. These TCRs come from a man in his fifties who had recovered from COVID-19.

The chain employs TRBV27 and TRBJ1-1, with D uncertain. Germline-derived CDR1 and CDR2 are MNHEY and SMNVEV (reference sequence). The CDR3 runs to 15 residues. The germline V and J ends were trimmed by 6 bases and 6 bases, with 20 bases remaining between them. DNA for the CDR3: TGTGCCAGCAGGGGAGGGCACTTTGGGATGGCTGAAGCTTTCTTT. This sequence encodes CASRGGHFGMAEAFF.

Concerning this clone itself: This specimen includes other DNA sequences encoding the same CDR3. The CDR3 reads CASSYSGGEQYF. CDR3 in DNA: TGTGCCAGCAGTTACTCGGGAGGCGAGCAGTACTTC. The chain joins TRBV6-5 to TRBJ2-7; tentatively, D is TRBD2 (6 bases). This CDR3 is built from 12 residues. Between the trimmed V and J ends, which lost 0 bases and 6 bases, there was a span of 6 bases. CDR1 is MNHEY and CDR2 is SVGAGI in the germline V gene.

The chain uses TRBV2 and TRBJ1-5; D call uncertain. Germline V gives CDR1 SNHLY, CDR2 FYNNEI. The V end lost 4 bases, the J end lost 0 bases, and 10 bases lay between the germline ends. There are 15 residues in the CDR3. The CDR3 spells CASSAEAGSNQPQHF. CDR3 coding DNA: TGTGCCAGCAGTGCAGAAGCAGGTAGCAATCAGCCCCAGCATTTT.

This clone appeared a single time. The DNA for the CDR3 is TGTGCCAGTAGTATAGGTCTAGCGGGGTTAGGTGAGCAGTTCTTC. As protein: CASSIGLAGLGEQFF. The genes are TRBV19 and TRBJ2-1, with 9 bases that match TRBD2. There are 15 residues in the CDR3. Looked up from germline, CDR1 is LNHDA and CDR2 is SQIVND (reference sequence). J was trimmed by 9 bases and V by 1 base; bases with no gene match: 7.

In this sample, this clone turned up a few times. The chain joins TRBV30 to TRBJ1-5; perhaps TRBD1 as D (5 bases). CDR1 is GTSNPN and CDR2 is SVGIG in the germline V gene (reference sequence). This CDR3 has 13 residues. V shed 0 bases and J shed 7 bases, with 10 bases lying between them. The CDR3 sequence is CAWSVVGAQPQHF. The CDR3 DNA follows: TGTGCCTGGAGTGTCGTAGGGGCCCAGCCCCAGCATTTT.

This sequence joins TRBV27 and TRBJ2-5, with 10 bases matching TRBD2. This CDR3 has 17 amino acids. J was trimmed by 1 base and V by 2 bases; bases with no gene match: 7. The germline V gene encodes CDR1 MNHEY and CDR2 SMNVEV (reference sequence). The CDR3 here is CASSLERLAGSQETQYF. The CDR3 DNA follows: TGTGCCAGCAGTTTAGAGCGACTAGCGGGTTCCCAAGAGACCCAGTACTTC.

This chain joins TRBV28 and TRBJ1-1, with D possibly being TRBD1 (5 bases). Trimming stripped 6 bases from V and 0 bases from J, with 14 bases between. Germline CDR1 is MDHEN and CDR2 is SYDVKM. The CDR3 consists of 15 residues. The CDR3 DNA follows: TGTGCCAGCAGGGATACCCGGGGGGTGAACACTGAAGCTTTCTTT. As protein: CASRDTRGVNTEAFF.

The chain combines TRBV18 with TRBJ1-2; no clear D gene. V lost 3 bases, J lost 3 bases, and 14 bases lay in between. The CDR3 is 15 amino acids. CDR1 is KGHSH and CDR2 is LQKENI in the germline V gene. The CDR3 region has the DNA TGTGCCAGCTCACCTGCCGCAGGCAGGTACTATGGCTACACCTTC. It encodes CASSPAAGRYYGYTF.

This clone was seen once. This chain's CDR3 is CASSPGGGQGRNSPLHF. The CDR3, as DNA: TGTGCCAGCAGCCCAGGAGGGGGACAGGGAAGAAACTCACCCCTCCACTTT. V usage is TRBV28 and J usage is TRBJ1-6; TRBD1 matches at 9 bases. The CDR3 runs to 17 residues. V trimming: 6 bases; J trimming: 10 bases; junction bases outside the gene matches: 16. Per the germline V gene, CDR1 is MDHEN and CDR2 is SYDVKM.

The chain is built from TRBV5-1 and TRBJ1-4, with TRBD1 matching over 7 bases. CDR1 is SGHRS and CDR2 is YFSETQ in the germline V gene. V shed 3 bases, J shed 3 bases, and the junction held 5 bases outside the gene matches. This CDR3 has 15 residues. CDR3 region: CASSSNRGPNEKLFF. For the CDR3, the DNA is TGCGCCAGCAGCTCCAACAGGGGACCTAATGAAAAACTGTTTTTT. The entire variable domain, with the rest obtained from reference TRBV5-1 and TRBJ1-4, is as follows: KAGVTQTPRYLIKTRGQQVTLSCSPISGHRSVSWYQQTPGQGLQFLFEYFSETQRNKGNFPGRFSGRQFSNSRSEMNVSTLELGDSALYLCASSSNRGPNEKLFFGSGTQLSVL.

The rearrangement links TRBV23-1 to TRBJ2-1; 13 nucleotides match TRBD2. TRBV23-1 is treated as an ORF (open reading frame) with a function not yet certain. The CDR3 loop spans 19 amino acids. The junction had 7 bases not matched to a gene; V was cut back by 2 bases and J by 0 bases. DNA for the CDR3: TGCGCCAGCAGTCAAGGGACTAGCGGGGCAGCCAGCTCCTACAATGAGCAGTTCTTC. Translation: CASSQGTSGAASSYNEQFF.

The chain is built from TRBV28 and TRBJ2-1; TRBD2 agrees at 9 bases. Germline trimming cut 5 bases from V and 5 bases from J; bases unmatched to any gene: 4. Germline V gives CDR1 MDHEN, CDR2 SYDVKM. This CDR3 has 14 amino acids. CDR3 region: CASSPSGKNNEQFF. The CDR3 bases are TGTGCCAGCAGTCCTAGCGGGAAGAACAATGAGCAGTTCTTC.

The J gene is TRBJ1-2, the V gene TRBV15; no clear D. CDR1 and CDR2 from the germline V gene are LNHNV and YYDKDF (reference sequence). V was pared by 2 bases and J by 2 bases, with 12 bases between. The CDR3 sequence is 15 residues long. The CDR3 region has the DNA TGTGCCACCAGCAGACAGCGAAATATAAACTATGGCTACACCTTC. Translation: CATSRQRNINYGYTF. The full variable domain, completed using reference TRBV15 and TRBJ1-2, is DAMVIQNPRYQVTQFGKPVTLSCSQTLNHNVMYWYQQKSSQAPKLLFHYYDKDFNNEADTPDNFQSRRPNTSFCFLDIRSPGLGDTAMYLCATSRQRNINYGYTFGSGTRLTVV.

This chain joins TRBV28 and TRBJ2-2; 8 nucleotides match TRBD2. This CDR3 spans 14 amino acids. V trimming: 4 bases; J trimming: 6 bases; junction bases outside the gene matches: 4. Germline V gene lookup returns CDR1 MDHEN and CDR2 SYDVKM. The CDR3 loop is CASSSPGGAGELFF. The CDR3 DNA reads as TGTGCCAGCAGTTCCCCGGGAGGGGCCGGGGAGCTGTTTTTT.

This chain joins TRBV19 and TRBJ1-3; D is unclear. The germline V gene has CDR1 LNHDA and CDR2 SQIVND (reference sequence). With 0 bases removed from V and 2 bases from J, the gap between germline ends came to 11 bases. This CDR3 has 16 residues. DNA of the CDR3: TGTGCCAGTAGTATAGATGGCGGACTGCCTGGAAACACCATATATTTT. Translating it yields CASSIDGGLPGNTIYF.

The table lists this clone with a count of one. This chain connects TRBV2 to TRBJ1-6, with TRBD1 identical over 7 bases. Looked up from germline, CDR1 is SNHLY and CDR2 is FYNNEI. The CDR3 loop spans 15 amino acids. V dropped 6 bases and J dropped 10; count of bases not matched to a gene: 12. The CDR3 DNA follows: TGTGCCAGCAGGGAACAGGGGTCGGCTGGGTCACCCCTCCACTTT. Protein sequence: CASREQGSAGSPLHF.